This TCR beta chain was recorded in a study of regulatory T cells in long-lasting Graves disease. The CDR3 sequence is 19 residues long. The germline CDR1 and CDR2 sequences are SGHNT and YYREEE (reference sequence). The V end lost 1 base, the J end lost 0 bases, and 17 bases lay between the germline ends. According to the study, TCR beta libraries were built with iRepertoire HTBI primers and CDR3-region Arm-PCR. TCRdb ran MiXCR on the multiplex PCR reads and lists one entry per CDR3 protein. The sample carries some 220,000 distinct CDR3 sequences, around a fifth recorded once. Time point in this sample: newly diagnosed GD, antithyroid drugs for less than 3 months. After RNA was extracted from PBMCs, the TCR library was made from it. Graves' disease diagnosis followed American Thyroid Association guidelines. Patients hailed from an endocrinology department in Xi'an, China. These data were also reused for a study on T cells in Graves' hyperthyroidism and ophthalmopathy. In that study: An initial round of RT-PCR targeting the TCR CDR3 relied on the HTBI primer set. Also found in blood were most expanded thyroid clonotypes above 0.001.

Sample: peripheral blood mononuclear cells (PBMCs), taken at new diagnosis, from a patient treated with antithyroid drugs. This TCR was recovered from a woman aged 25-40 years with Graves disease. This chain joins TRBV5-4 and TRBJ1-6; weak D call: TRBD1 (5 bases). This chain's CDR3 is CASSLKNPGGSSYNSPLHF. CDR3 coding DNA: TGTGCCAGCAGCTTGAAAAATCCCGGGGGAAGCTCCTATAATTCACCCCTCCACTTT.